Presented here are 17 T cell receptor beta chains from one specimen sequenced in a study of shared clonotypes between healthy human individuals. Assay: immunoSEQ multiplex PCR; the TCRdb copy retains only in-frame clones and omits some. The sample carries around 2,000,000 clones, about 95% recorded once. CD8 cells classed as naive were CD45RO-negative and positively selected for CCR7, excluding terminally differentiated effector memory CD45RA+ cells. Sequenced material: naive CD8+ T cells sorted from blood. Every receptor here comes from a man aged 18 to 30 in good health.

The chain employs TRBV15 and TRBJ2-5, with 9 nucleotides matching TRBD2. Trimming cost V 1 base and J 3 bases; bases outside gene matches: 9. CDR1 and CDR2 from the germline V gene are LNHNV and YYDKDF (reference sequence). This CDR3 comprises 17 residues. The CDR3 DNA sequence: TGTGCCACCAGCAGAGTGTTCAGGGTAGCGGGAGAAGAGACCCAGTACTTC. Translated, it gives CATSRVFRVAGEETQYF.

This clone was seen once. The V gene is TRBV30, the J gene TRBJ1-1, with TRBD1 matching 10 bases. Unmatched junction bases numbered 5, after V lost 5 bases and J lost 5 bases. From germline, CDR1 is GTSNPN and CDR2 SVGIG (reference sequence). This CDR3 comprises 13 residues. In DNA, the CDR3 is TGTGCCTGGGACTGGACAGGGGGAACTGAAGCTTTCTTT. Residues: CAWDWTGGTEAFF.

This clone showed up just once. The rearrangement joins TRBV6-6 to TRBJ1-1; unclear D gene. The CDR3 runs 15 residues. The V gene lost 5 bases and the J gene lost 1 base, with 14 bases spanning the gap. CDR1 MNHNY and CDR2 SVGAGI come from the germline V gene (reference sequence). In DNA, the CDR3 is TGTGCCAGCAGTACTAAAGAGAAGTCGAACACTGAAGCTTTCTTT. This translates into CASSTKEKSNTEAFF.

The rearrangement joins TRBV9 to TRBJ1-2; D not certain. This CDR3 region has 13 residues. CDR1 SGDLS and CDR2 YYNGEE come from the germline V gene. Between the trimmed V and J ends, which lost 4 bases and 4 bases, there was a span of 11 bases. The CDR3 DNA follows: TGTGCCAGCAGCACTTACAGTAGCTATGGCTACACCTTC. Its translation is CASSTYSSYGYTF.

The rearrangement links TRBV29-1 to TRBJ1-3; D is ambiguous. The V end lost 0 bases, the J end lost 0 bases, and 18 bases lay between the germline ends. This CDR3 region has 18 residues. Germline assignment: CDR1 SQVTM and CDR2 ANQGSEA. The CDR3 nucleotides read TGCAGCGTTGAAGAAGGGCCGACGGACTTAGGCTCTGGAAACACCATATATTTT. Amino acid sequence: CSVEEGPTDLGSGNTIYF.

V gene TRBV30 combines with J gene TRBJ2-3; tentative D call: TRBD1 (6 bases). The CDR3 runs to 18 residues. CDR1 GTSNPN and CDR2 SVGIG come from the germline V gene (reference sequence). With 4 bases removed from V and 3 bases from J, the gap between germline ends came to 26 bases. CDR3 amino acids: CAWTDSAMGFGGTDTQYF. CDR3 nucleotides: TGTGCCTGGACGGACAGTGCGATGGGGTTTGGTGGGACAGATACGCAGTATTTT.

CDR3 nucleotides: TGTGCCAGCAGTCTAGGGACACATCAGCCCCAGCATTTT. Translation gives CASSLGTHQPQHF. The chain uses TRBV28 and TRBJ1-5, with TRBD1 as a possible D gene (6 bases). From germline, CDR1 is MDHEN and CDR2 SYDVKM. This CDR3 is 13 amino acids long. V shed 5 bases and J shed 5 bases, with 10 bases lying between them.

On this clone itself: Other DNA sequences of this sample code for an identical CDR3. The V and J genes are TRBV28 and TRBJ2-7; D call uncertain. In germline, CDR1 is MDHEN, CDR2 SYDVKM. The V end was cut by 3 bases, the J end by 2 bases, with 11 bases between. The CDR3 loop spans 14 amino acids. In DNA form, the CDR3 reads TGTGCCAGCAGTTTTCGCGGTCTTACCTACGAGCAGTACTTC. The encoded protein is CASSFRGLTYEQYF.

The chain recombines TRBV23-1 with TRBJ2-7; possibly TRBD1 for D (6 bases). TRBV23-1 is placed among ORFs of uncertain function. V was pared by 1 base and J by 0 bases, with 22 bases between. CDR3 length: 19 residues. The CDR3 nucleotides read TGCGCCAGCAGTCAATTCAACCGACCCCCCGGACAGCCCTCCTACGAGCAGTACTTC. It codes for CASSQFNRPPGQPSYEQYF.

This clone appeared once. V usage is TRBV9 and J usage is TRBJ2-5; D is possibly TRBD1 (6 bases). V dropped 8 bases and J dropped 3 bases, with 11 bases sitting between them. Germline V CDR1 and CDR2: SGDLS, YYNGEE. CDR3 length: 12 residues. The CDR3 DNA is TGTGCCAGGATTCGGACAGAAGAGACCCAGTACTTC. It is translated as CARIRTEETQYF.

The chain combines TRBV6-6 with TRBJ2-2; D might be TRBD1 (5 bases). CDR3 length: 15 amino acids. The V gene lost 3 bases and the J gene lost 0 bases, with 8 bases spanning the gap. CDR1 is MNHNY, CDR2 SVGAGI, per germline (reference sequence). As DNA, the CDR3 is TGTGCCAGCAGTTATCAGGGTGCGAACACCGGGGAGCTGTTTTTT. Its translation: CASSYQGANTGELFF.

The chain links TRBV7-9 to TRBJ2-1, with 7 bases lining up with TRBD2. The germline CDR1 and CDR2 sequences are SEHNR and FQNEAQ (reference sequence). The trim removed 10 bases at V and 7 bases at J, leaving 7 bases unmatched. The CDR3 sequence is 12 residues long. CDR3 DNA: TGTGCCACCAGGGCGGGGGAAAATGAGCAGTTCTTC. It specifies CATRAGENEQFF.

The V call is TRBV9, the J call TRBJ2-3; D gene uncertain. The CDR3 consists of 15 residues. With 3 bases removed from V and 2 bases from J, the gap between germline ends came to 13 bases. Germline loops: CDR1 SGDLS, CDR2 YYNGEE. In nucleotides, the CDR3 is TGTGCCAGCAGCGCATCTTTGGCGGACACAGATACGCAGTATTTT. It codes for CASSASLADTDTQYF.

V is TRBV27 and J is TRBJ2-5; D is possibly TRBD2 (5 bases). The CDR3 is 14 residues long. Germline lookup yields CDR1 MNHEY and CDR2 SMNVEV (reference sequence). With 0 bases removed from V and 7 bases from J, the gap between germline ends came to 12 bases. The CDR3 loop is CASSLSGAGVTQYF. The CDR3 DNA sequence: TGTGCCAGCAGTTTATCTGGTGCCGGGGTGACCCAGTACTTC.

The chain is built from TRBV7-9 and TRBJ2-1, with D possibly matching TRBD2 (5 bases). The germline V and J ends were trimmed by 0 bases and 12 bases, with 9 bases remaining between them. This CDR3 is 12 amino acids long. CDR1 is SEHNR, CDR2 FQNEAQ, per germline (reference sequence). The CDR3: CASSLAGEAQFF. The DNA of the CDR3 is TGTGCCAGCAGCTTAGCGGGAGAGGCGCAGTTCTTC.

This clone has a single count. Other DNA variants within this sample encode the same CDR3. The V and J genes are TRBV19 and TRBJ1-1, with 7 bases matching TRBD1. The junction had 4 bases not matched to a gene; V was cut back by 7 bases and J by 2 bases. The CDR3 totals 13 residues. CDR1 and CDR2 (germline): LNHDA, SQIVND (reference sequence). The CDR3 region is CASTPGGNTEAFF. In nucleotides, the CDR3 is TGTGCCAGTACACCAGGGGGTAACACTGAAGCTTTCTTT.

V usage is TRBV27 and J usage is TRBJ2-7; D possibly corresponds to TRBD2 (7 bases). From germline, CDR1 is MNHEY and CDR2 SMNVEV (reference sequence). The length of the CDR3 is 16 residues. Trimming removed 6 bases from V and 3 bases from J, with 21 bases in between. The chain's CDR3 is CASSPSGGGFSYEQYF. The CDR3 DNA sequence: TGTGCCAGCAGCCCTAGTGGCGGGGGCTTTAGCTACGAGCAGTACTTC.